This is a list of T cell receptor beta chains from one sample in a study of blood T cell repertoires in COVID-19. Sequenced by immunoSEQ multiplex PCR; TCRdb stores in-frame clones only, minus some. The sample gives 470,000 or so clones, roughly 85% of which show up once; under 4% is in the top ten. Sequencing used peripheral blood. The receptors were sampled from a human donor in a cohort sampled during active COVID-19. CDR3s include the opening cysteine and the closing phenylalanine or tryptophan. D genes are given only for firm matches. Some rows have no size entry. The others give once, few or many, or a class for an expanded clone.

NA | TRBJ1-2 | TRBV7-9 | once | CASTGGVPGYTF | TGTGCCAGCACTGGGGGGGTCCCTGGCTACACCTTC
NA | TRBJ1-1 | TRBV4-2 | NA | CASSQDGLPGLEAFF | TGTGCCAGCAGCCAAGATGGGCTTCCGGGACTTGAAGCTTTCTTT
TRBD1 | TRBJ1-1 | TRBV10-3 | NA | CATLEQGGLNTEAFF | TGTGCCACCCTGGAACAGGGGGGATTAAACACTGAAGCTTTCTTT
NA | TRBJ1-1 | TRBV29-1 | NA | CSAPGNTEAFF | TGCAGCGCCCCCGGGAACACTGAAGCTTTCTTT
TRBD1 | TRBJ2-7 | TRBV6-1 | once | CASSDRGTGYLYEQYF | TGTGCCAGCAGTGACCGGGGGACAGGGTACCTCTACGAGCAGTACTTC
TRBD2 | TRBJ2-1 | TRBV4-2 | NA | CASSRTGLAGGLSYNEQFF | TGTGCCAGCAGCCGTACGGGACTAGCGGGGGGGCTCTCCTACAATGAGCAGTTCTTC
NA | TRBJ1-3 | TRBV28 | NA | CASIRGGAGNTIYF | TGTGCCAGCATAAGGGGGGGGGCTGGAAACACCATATATTTT
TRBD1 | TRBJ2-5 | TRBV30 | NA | CAWSVGAGQGSQETQYF | TGTGCCTGGAGTGTAGGGGCGGGACAGGGTAGCCAAGAGACCCAGTACTTC
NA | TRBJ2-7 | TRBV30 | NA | CAWSFSQGPYEQYF | TGTGCCTGGAGCTTTTCACAGGGCCCCTACGAGCAGTACTTC
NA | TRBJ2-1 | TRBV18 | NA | CASSTRTEYNEQFF | TGTGCCAGCTCAACCCGGACAGAGTACAATGAGCAGTTCTTC
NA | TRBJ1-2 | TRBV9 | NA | CASSARQTYYGYTF | TGTGCCAGCAGCGCCCGACAGACTTACTATGGCTACACCTTC
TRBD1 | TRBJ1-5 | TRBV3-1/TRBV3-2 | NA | CASSQGTGRNQPQHF | TGTGCCAGCAGCCAAGGGACAGGGCGAAATCAGCCCCAGCATTTT
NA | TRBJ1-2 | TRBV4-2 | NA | CASSQGLAQPSSNYGYTF | TGTGCCAGCAGCCAAGGGCTGGCACAGCCGAGCTCTAACTATGGCTACACCTTC
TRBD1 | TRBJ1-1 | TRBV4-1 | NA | CASSQIDRESAEAFF | TGCGCCAGCAGCCAAATAGACAGGGAGAGCGCTGAAGCTTTCTTT
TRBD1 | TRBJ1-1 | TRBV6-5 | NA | CASIRTGNTEAFF | TGTGCCAGCATCCGGACAGGGAACACTGAAGCTTTCTTT
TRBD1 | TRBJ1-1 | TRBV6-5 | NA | CASSYAGGTEAFF | TGTGCCAGCAGTTACGCAGGGGGCACTGAAGCTTTCTTT
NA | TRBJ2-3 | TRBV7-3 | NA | CASSSRDSDTQYF | TGTGCCAGCAGCAGCCGGGACTCAGATACGCAGTATTTT
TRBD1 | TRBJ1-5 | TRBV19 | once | CASRTDREGYQPQHF | TGTGCCAGTAGGACAGACAGGGAAGGATATCAGCCCCAGCATTTT
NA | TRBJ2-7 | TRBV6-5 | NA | CASSYYSQTYEQYF | TGTGCCAGCAGTTACTATAGCCAGACCTACGAGCAGTACTTC
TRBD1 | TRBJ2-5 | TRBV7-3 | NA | CASSPTGGIQETQYF | TGTGCCAGCAGCCCGACAGGGGGAATCCAAGAGACCCAGTACTTC
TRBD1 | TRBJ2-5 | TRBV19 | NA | CASSGTVQETQYF | TGTGCCAGTAGCGGGACAGTTCAAGAGACCCAGTACTTC
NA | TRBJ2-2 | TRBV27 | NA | CASSSTGRELFF | TGTGCCAGCAGTTCCACAGGGAGGGAGCTGTTTTTT
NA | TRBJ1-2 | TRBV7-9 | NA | CASSPAGSPNYGYTF | TGTGCCAGCAGCCCAGCGGGCTCGCCTAACTATGGCTACACCTTC
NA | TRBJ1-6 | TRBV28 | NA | CASSKTRGPLHF | TGTGCCAGCAGCAAGACCCGCGGTCCCCTCCACTTT
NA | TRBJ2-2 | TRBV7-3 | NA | CASSHRAGELFF | TGTGCCAGCAGCCACAGGGCCGGGGAGCTGTTTTTT
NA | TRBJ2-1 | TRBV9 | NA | CASSVAPGLYNEQFF | TGTGCCAGCAGCGTAGCTCCGGGTCTCTACAATGAGCAGTTCTTC
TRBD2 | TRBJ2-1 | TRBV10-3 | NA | CAIRTLATSNEQFF | TGTGCCATCAGAACACTAGCGACCTCCAATGAGCAGTTCTTC
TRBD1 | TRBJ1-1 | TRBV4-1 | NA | CASSQATTNRGNTEAFF | TGCGCCAGCAGCCAAGCCACCACAAACAGGGGGAACACTGAAGCTTTCTTT
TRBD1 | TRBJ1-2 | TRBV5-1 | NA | CASSLGQGVVIDGYTF | TGCGCCAGCAGCTTGGGACAGGGGGTCGTTATCGATGGCTACACCTTC
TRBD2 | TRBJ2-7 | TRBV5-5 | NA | CASSFAASGRGEQYF | TGTGCCAGCAGCTTTGCAGCTAGCGGGAGGGGCGAGCAGTACTTC
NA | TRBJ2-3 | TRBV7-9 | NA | CASSPGTSTDTQYF | TGTGCCAGCAGCCCGGGGACTAGCACAGATACGCAGTATTTT
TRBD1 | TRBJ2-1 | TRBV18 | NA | CASSPTGVSYNEQFF | TGTGCCAGCTCACCGACAGGGGTCTCCTACAATGAGCAGTTCTTC
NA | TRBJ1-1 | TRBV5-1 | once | CASSWRDRNTEAFF | TGCGCCAGCAGCTGGAGGGACCGGAACACTGAAGCTTTCTTT
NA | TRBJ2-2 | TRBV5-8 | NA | CASSLSGVRTGELFF | TGTGCCAGCAGCTTGTCGGGGGTCCGCACCGGGGAGCTGTTTTTT
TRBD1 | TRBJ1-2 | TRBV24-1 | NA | CATSTTGGSYYGYTF | TGTGCCACCAGTACGACAGGGGGGTCGTACTATGGCTACACCTTC
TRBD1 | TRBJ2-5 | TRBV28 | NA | CASSGDRVWETQYF | TGTGCCAGCAGTGGAGACAGGGTATGGGAGACCCAGTACTTC
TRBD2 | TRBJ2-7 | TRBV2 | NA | CASSEGEGGLASYEQYF | TGTGCCAGCAGCGAAGGGGAAGGTGGACTAGCCTCCTACGAGCAGTACTTC
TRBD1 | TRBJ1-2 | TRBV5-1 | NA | CASSPGGTEKYGYTF | TGCGCCAGCAGCCCCGGCGGGACAGAGAAGTATGGCTACACCTTC
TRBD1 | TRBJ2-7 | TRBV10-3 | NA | CATFGGQGYYEQYF | TGTGCCACCTTTGGGGGACAGGGATACTACGAGCAGTACTTC
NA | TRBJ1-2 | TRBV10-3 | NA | CAISADRFDGYTF | TGTGCCATCAGTGCCGACAGATTTGATGGCTACACCTTC
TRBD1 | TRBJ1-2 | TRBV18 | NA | CASSPTGTEFGYTF | TGTGCCAGCTCACCAACGGGGACAGAGTTTGGCTACACCTTC
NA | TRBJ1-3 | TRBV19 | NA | CASSIGAQGGNTIYF | TGTGCCAGTAGTATCGGCGCGCAGGGGGGAAACACCATATATTTT
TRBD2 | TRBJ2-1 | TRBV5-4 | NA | CASSLKVAGGNYNEQFF | TGTGCCAGCAGCTTAAAAGTAGCGGGAGGGAACTACAATGAGCAGTTCTTC
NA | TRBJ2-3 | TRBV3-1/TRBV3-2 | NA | CASRPGAQRVTDTQYF | TGTGCCAGCAGGCCGGGCGCCCAGCGGGTCACAGATACGCAGTATTTT
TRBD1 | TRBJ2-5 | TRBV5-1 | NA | CASSLATGGIGQETQYF | TGCGCCAGCAGCTTGGCTACAGGGGGGATAGGCCAAGAGACCCAGTACTTC
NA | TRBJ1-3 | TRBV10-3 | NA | CAISEPPSGDGNTIYF | TGTGCCATCAGTGAACCTCCCTCCGGGGATGGAAACACCATATATTTT
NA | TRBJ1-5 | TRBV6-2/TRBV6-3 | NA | CASSFVGQSNQPQHF | TGTGCCAGCAGTTTCGTGGGGCAAAGCAATCAGCCCCAGCATTTT
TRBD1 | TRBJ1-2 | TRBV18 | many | CASSVDLPHRGRHTF | TGTGCCAGCTCAGTCGACCTACCACACAGGGGACGCCACACCTTC
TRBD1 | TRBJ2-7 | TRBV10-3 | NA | CAISESFLRTGGIYEQYF | TGTGCCATCAGTGAGTCTTTCCTTAGGACAGGGGGTATCTACGAGCAGTACTTC
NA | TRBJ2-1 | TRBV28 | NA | CASSLDPAGLNEQFF | TGTGCCAGCAGTTTAGACCCAGCGGGCCTCAATGAGCAGTTCTTC
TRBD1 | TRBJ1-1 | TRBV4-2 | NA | CASSQYLGTGNTEAFF | TGTGCCAGCAGCCAGTATCTCGGGACAGGGAACACTGAAGCTTTCTTT
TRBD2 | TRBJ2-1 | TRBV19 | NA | CASSKNSGRKWSYNEQFF | TGTGCCAGTAGTAAAAATAGCGGGAGAAAGTGGTCCTACAATGAGCAGTTCTTC
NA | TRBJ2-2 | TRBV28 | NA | CAGQTNTGELFF | TGTGCCGGGCAGACGAACACCGGGGAGCTGTTTTTT